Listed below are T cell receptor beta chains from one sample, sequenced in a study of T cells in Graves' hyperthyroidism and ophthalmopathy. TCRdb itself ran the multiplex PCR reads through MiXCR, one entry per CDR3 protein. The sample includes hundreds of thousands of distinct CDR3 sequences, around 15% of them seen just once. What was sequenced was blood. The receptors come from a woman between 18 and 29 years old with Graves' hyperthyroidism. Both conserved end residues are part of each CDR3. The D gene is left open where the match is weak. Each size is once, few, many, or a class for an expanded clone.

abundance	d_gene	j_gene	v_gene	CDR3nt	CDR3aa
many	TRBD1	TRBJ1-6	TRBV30	TGTGCCTGGAGTTTGGGCAGGGGGAATAATTCACCCCTCCACTTT	CAWSLGRGNNSPLHF
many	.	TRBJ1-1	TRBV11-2	TGTGCCAGCAGCCGTTCTCGGAACACTGAAGCTTTCTTT	CASSRSRNTEAFF
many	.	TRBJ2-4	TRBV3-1	TGTGCCAGCAGCCAAGGGTACTTC	CASSQGYF
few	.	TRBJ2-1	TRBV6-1	TGTGCCAGCAGTAGAGGCCGATCACGGGACACTTACAATGAGCAGTTCTTC	CASSRGRSRDTYNEQFF
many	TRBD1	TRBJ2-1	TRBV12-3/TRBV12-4	TGTGCCAGCAGTCCGGGACAGGCGGAGCAGTTCTTC	CASSPGQAEQFF
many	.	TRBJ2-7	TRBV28	TGTGCCAGCAGTCCAATACCGGGCCATGGTGGCTACGAGCAGTACTTC	CASSPIPGHGGYEQYF
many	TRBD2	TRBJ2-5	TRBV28	TGTGCCAGCACACTAGCGGAACAAGAGACCCAGTACTTC	CASTLAEQETQYF
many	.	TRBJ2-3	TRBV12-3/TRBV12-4	TGTGCCAGCAGTTTACGGGTCTCTAGCACAGATACGCAGTATTTT	CASSLRVSSTDTQYF
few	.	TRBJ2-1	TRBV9	TGTGCCAGCAGCGTAGTGGCTAGCTCAAATGAGCAGTTCTTC	CASSVVASSNEQFF
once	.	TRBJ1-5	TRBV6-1	TGTGCCAGCACCTCAAGGGCGGGGGTGAGCAATCAGCCCCAGCATTTT	CASTSRAGVSNQPQHF